This TCR beta chain is drawn from a study of T-cell reconstitution after alpha-beta-depleted transplantation in children. General study results and limits: It was surviving recipient T cells and thymic progenitors that gave some patients high TCRbeta diversity at day 60. T-cell numbers and diversity, one year after transplant, stemmed largely from T cells that were newly produced.

In this sample, this clonotype turned up a few times. Its cognate antigen is unknown. TCRbeta library preparation incorporated unique molecular identifiers. TCRdb re-called the PCR reads through MiXCR, storing one row per CDR3 protein. The sample includes about 460,000 distinct CDR3 sequences, roughly 10% of them seen just once. This CDR3 has 13 amino acids. The trim removed 1 base at V and 5 bases at J, leaving 2 bases unmatched. The germline V gene has CDR1 SQVTM and CDR2 ANQGSEA. The material was PBMCs, obtained before TCRalphabeta/CD19-depleted stem cell transplant. This TCR came from a child aged 2 to 10 with inherited bone marrow failure, due to receive a stem cell transplant. The V and J genes are TRBV29-1 and TRBJ2-5; TRBD2 matches 9 bases. This chain's CDR3 is CSVEGREGETQYF. Here the CDR3 DNA reads TGCAGCGTTGAAGGGCGGGAGGGGGAGACCCAGTACTTC.